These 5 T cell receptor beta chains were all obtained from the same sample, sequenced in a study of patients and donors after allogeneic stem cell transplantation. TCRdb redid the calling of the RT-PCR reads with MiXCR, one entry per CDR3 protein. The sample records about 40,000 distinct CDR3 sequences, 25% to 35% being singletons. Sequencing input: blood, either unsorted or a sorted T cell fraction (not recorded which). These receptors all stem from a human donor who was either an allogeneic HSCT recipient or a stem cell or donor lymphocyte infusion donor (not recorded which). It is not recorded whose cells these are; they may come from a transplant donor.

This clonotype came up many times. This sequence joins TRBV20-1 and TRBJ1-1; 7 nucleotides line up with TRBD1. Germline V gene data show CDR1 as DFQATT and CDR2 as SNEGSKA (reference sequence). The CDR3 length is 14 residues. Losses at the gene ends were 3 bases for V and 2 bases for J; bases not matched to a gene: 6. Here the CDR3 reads CSASRDSRNTEAFF. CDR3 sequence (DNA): TGCAGTGCTAGCCGGGACAGTCGAAACACTGAAGCTTTCTTT.

CDR3 nucleotides: TGCAGTGCTAGAGATGGGTCCGGGAATCGTCGCGAGCAGTACTTC. Protein: CSARDGSGNRREQYF. This sequence joins TRBV20-1 and TRBJ2-7, with D possibly matching TRBD2 (5 bases). Germline loops: CDR1 DFQATT, CDR2 SNEGSKA (reference sequence). Trimming took 0 bases from V and 6 from J, leaving 18 bases between them. The CDR3 covers 15 residues.

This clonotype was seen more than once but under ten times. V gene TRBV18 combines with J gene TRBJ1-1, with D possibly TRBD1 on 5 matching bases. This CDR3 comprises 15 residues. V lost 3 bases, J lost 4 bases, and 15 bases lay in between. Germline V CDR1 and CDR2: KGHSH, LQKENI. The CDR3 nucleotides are TGTGCCAGCTCACCCCCGGGGCTCCGAGGCACTGAAGCTTTCTTT. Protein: CASSPPGLRGTEAFF.

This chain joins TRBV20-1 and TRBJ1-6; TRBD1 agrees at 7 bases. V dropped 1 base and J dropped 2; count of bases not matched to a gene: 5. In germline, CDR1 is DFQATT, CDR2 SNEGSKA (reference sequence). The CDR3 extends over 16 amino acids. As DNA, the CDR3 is TGCAGTGCTAGAGTGGTACAGGGGCCCTATAATTCACCCCTCCACTTT. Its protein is CSARVVQGPYNSPLHF.

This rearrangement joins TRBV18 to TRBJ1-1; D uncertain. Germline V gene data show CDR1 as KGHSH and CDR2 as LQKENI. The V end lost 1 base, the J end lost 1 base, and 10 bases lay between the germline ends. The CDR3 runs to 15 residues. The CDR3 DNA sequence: TGTGCCAGCTCACCACAGGAACACCAGAACACTGAAGCTTTCTTT. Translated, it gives CASSPQEHQNTEAFF.